The 8 T cell receptor beta chains given below trace back to one sample, sequenced in a study of naive and memory T cell subsets. Antigens for these TCRs are unknown. Two oligonucleotides, mixed equimolar, formed the beta constant-region primer covering TRBC1 and TRBC2. Ligated cDNA was amplified by four rounds of PCR with nested alpha and beta constant-region primers and SP2. TCRdb processed the UMI-ligation and nested PCR reads anew with MiXCR; each CDR3 protein has one entry. The table has approximately 140,000 distinct CDR3 sequences, 22% seen once. Study-level results: Especially in CD8 cells, naive repertoires contained a few larger clonotypes, possibly CD45RA-re-expressing memory cells.

Sequenced input: naive CD4+ T cells from blood. The source of these receptors is a human donor in good health.

V gene TRBV6-1 combines with J gene TRBJ1-5; 9 nucleotides agree with TRBD1. CDR1 is MNHNS, CDR2 SASEGT, per germline. This CDR3 has 14 residues. V shed 2 bases, J shed 7 bases, and the junction held 3 bases outside the gene matches. CDR3 region: CASSENRGLQPQHF. CDR3 bases: TGTGCCAGCAGTGAAAACAGGGGGCTGCAGCCCCAGCATTTT.

This chain connects TRBV30 to TRBJ1-5; D is unclear. Trimming left V 0 bases short and J 5 bases short, with 8 bases between. Germline CDR1 reads GTSNPN; CDR2 reads SVGIG (reference sequence). This CDR3 is 13 amino acids long. CDR3 DNA: TGTGCCTGGAGTGTAGACGGGGATCAGCCCCAGCATTTT. As protein: CAWSVDGDQPQHF.

This clonotype was found many times. The chain uses TRBV11-2 and TRBJ2-5; no definite D call. The germline V gene encodes CDR1 SGHAT and CDR2 FQNNGV. Trimming left V 5 bases short and J 5 bases short, with 6 bases between. The CDR3 extends over 11 amino acids. The CDR3 nucleotides are TGTGCCAGCAGCCAAGTGGAGACCCAGTACTTC. Translation: CASSQVETQYF. The variable domain in full, completed from reference TRBV11-2 and TRBJ2-5, reads EAGVAQSPRYKIIEKRQSVAFWCNPISGHATLYWYQQILGQGPKLLIQFQNNGVVDDSQLPKDRFSAERLKGVDSTLKIQPAKLEDSAVYLCASSQVETQYFGPGTRLLVL.

This clonotype has more than one count but fewer than ten. V usage is TRBV4-3 and J usage is TRBJ2-7; D may correspond to TRBD1 or TRBD2 (5 bases each). CDR3 length equals 14 residues. V dropped 0 bases and J dropped 5 bases, with 11 bases sitting between them. Germline loops: CDR1 LGHNA, CDR2 YSLEER. Here the CDR3 reads CASSQELGTHEQYF. CDR3 bases: TGCGCCAGCAGCCAAGAGTTAGGGACCCACGAGCAGTACTTC.

This clonotype has more than one count but fewer than ten. The J gene is TRBJ1-2, the V gene TRBV6-5; TRBD1 matches 8 bases. Per germline, CDR1 MNHEY and CDR2 SVGAGI. The CDR3 extends over 12 amino acids. V lost 7 bases, J lost 2 bases, and 0 bases stayed unmatched. The CDR3 sequence is CASTGGNYGYTF. The CDR3 DNA reads TGTGCCAGCACAGGGGGCAACTATGGCTACACCTTC.

The V gene is TRBV16, the J gene TRBJ2-3; possible D gene TRBD2, 6 bases. This CDR3 is 16 amino acids long. In germline, CDR1 is KGHSY, CDR2 FQNENV. V shed 4 bases and J shed 0 bases, with 14 bases lying between them. CDR3 DNA sequence: TGTGCCAGCAGCCCCTCGCTAGCGTCTAGCACAGATACGCAGTATTTT. Translation gives CASSPSLASSTDTQYF.

This clonotype has a count of ten or more. The V and J genes are TRBV2 and TRBJ2-2; TRBD2 might be the D (5 bases). CDR1 and CDR2 (germline): SNHLY, FYNNEI. The length of the CDR3 is 14 residues. The V and J ends lost 6 bases and 1 base respectively, with 9 bases between them. CDR3 amino acids: CASRPRVNTGELFF. CDR3 bases: TGTGCCAGCAGACCGAGGGTGAACACCGGGGAGCTGTTTTTT.

At least ten counts were recorded for this clonotype. The V call is TRBV19, the J call TRBJ2-5; a possible D gene is TRBD1 (6 bases). CDR3 length equals 13 residues. V gave up 8 bases and J gave up 9 bases, with 19 bases separating them. Germline V gene sequence: CDR1 LNHDA, CDR2 SQIVND (reference sequence). This chain's CDR3 is CASAHRATYPQYF. CDR3 sequence (DNA): TGTGCCAGTGCTCACAGGGCTACCTACCCCCAGTACTTC.